Each of the 18 T cell receptor beta chains below was sequenced from the same sample in a study of T cells in Graves' hyperthyroidism and ophthalmopathy. The source material, RNA transcripts, was used to amplify TCR beta CDR3 regions. The HTBI set primed first-round TCR CDR3 RT-PCR. TCRdb re-derived calls from the multiplex PCR reads in MiXCR, one entry per CDR3 protein. The data hold more than 550,000 distinct CDR3 sequences, with 17% observed a single time. Source material: blood. The receptor set was obtained from a man between 50 and 59 years old with Graves' hyperthyroidism.

This rearrangement joins TRBV5-1 to TRBJ1-4, with a possible D match to TRBD1 (6 bases). The CDR3 contains 17 residues. V lost 0 bases and J 0 bases, leaving 12 bases between the germline ends. Germline CDR1 SGHRS, CDR2 YFSETQ. The DNA for the CDR3 is TGCGCCAGCAGCTTGGGGGGGCTAAGCGCAACTAATGAAAAACTGTTTTTT. It yields the protein CASSLGGLSATNEKLFF.

This clonotype was detected ten times or more. V gene TRBV6-1 combines with J gene TRBJ1-5; D gene unclear. The CDR3 contains 14 residues. Trimming removed 1 base at V and 6 bases at J, with 10 bases between. CDR1 and CDR2 from the germline V gene are MNHNS and SASEGT. The CDR3 spells CASSEDMGSQPQHF. In nucleotides, the CDR3 is TGTGCCAGCAGTGAAGATATGGGTAGTCAGCCCCAGCATTTT.

A note on this clonotype: A much larger clone is a single base away; this may be a read error. This sequence joins TRBV5-1 and TRBJ2-5; D is unresolved. The CDR3 is 13 amino acids. Trimming left V 4 bases short and J 3 bases short, with 10 bases between. Germline V lookup: CDR1 SGHRS, CDR2 YFSETQ. Here the CDR3 reads CASSPYQKETQYF. CDR3 DNA: TGCGCCAGCAGCCCGTACCAGAAAGAGACCCAGTACTTC. Using reference TRBV5-1 and TRBJ2-5 for the parts outside the CDR3, the full variable domain is KAGVTQTPRYLIKTRGQQVTLSCSPISGHRSVSWYQQTPGQGLQFLFEYFSETQRNKGNFPGRFSGRQFSNSRSEMNVSTLELGDSALYLCASSPYQKETQYFGPGTRLLVL.

Only a few counts were recorded for this clonotype. The rearrangement joins TRBV20-1 to TRBJ2-1; D may be TRBD1 (5 bases). This CDR3 is built from 15 residues. Deletions cut 0 bases from V and 3 bases from J, with 12 bases between. Germline CDR1 is DFQATT and CDR2 is SNEGSKA (reference sequence). The CDR3 region is CSAREGRSRYNEQFF. Written as DNA, the CDR3 is TGCAGTGCTAGAGAGGGGCGTTCACGCTACAATGAGCAGTTCTTC.

This clonotype was found a few times. V gene TRBV5-1 combines with J gene TRBJ2-5; 7 bases fit TRBD1. Per the germline V gene, CDR1 is SGHRS and CDR2 is YFSETQ. V trimming: 0 bases; J trimming: 2 bases; junction bases outside the gene matches: 4. CDR3 length: 15 residues. The CDR3 sequence: CASSLVRDSQETQYF. In DNA, the CDR3 is TGCGCCAGCAGCTTGGTACGGGACAGTCAAGAGACCCAGTACTTC.

The chain employs TRBV27 and TRBJ2-3; D not resolved. CDR1 is MNHEY and CDR2 is SMNVEV in the germline V gene (reference sequence). CDR3 length: 16 residues. The V gene lost 7 bases and the J gene lost 4 bases, with 21 bases spanning the gap. CDR3 region: CASTVGWRSPPDTQYF. CDR3 nucleotide sequence: TGTGCCAGCACCGTCGGTTGGCGCTCACCTCCAGATACGCAGTATTTT.

This clonotype was seen ten or more times. The chain is built from TRBV11-2 and TRBJ2-7; no clear D. Germline CDR1 is SGHAT and CDR2 is FQNNGV. The germline V and J ends were trimmed by 5 bases and 0 bases, with 14 bases remaining between them. CDR3 length: 15 amino acids. The CDR3 region is CASSPSGITSYEQYF. The CDR3 coding sequence is TGTGCCAGCAGCCCCAGTGGTATCACCTCCTACGAGCAGTACTTC.

This chain connects TRBV4-1 to TRBJ1-4, with D maybe TRBD1 (6 bases). Per the germline V gene, CDR1 is MGHRA and CDR2 is YSYEKL. This CDR3 has 15 amino acids. V dropped 2 bases and J dropped 8 bases, with 15 bases sitting between them. The CDR3 sequence is CASSQTGTRGEKLFF. The CDR3 DNA follows: TGCGCCAGCAGCCAAACAGGGACTCGGGGGGAAAAACTGTTTTTT.

This chain links TRBV5-5 with TRBJ2-5; a weak D match, TRBD1 (6 bases). Germline CDR1 and CDR2: SGHKS and YYEKEE (reference sequence). This CDR3 is built from 17 residues. Trimming took off 3 bases at V and 2 bases at J, with 20 bases between the two ends. The CDR3 nucleotides read TGTGCCAGCAGCTACTTAAAACGGGACATTAGGCAAGAGACCCAGTACTTC. This gives the protein CASSYLKRDIRQETQYF.

The V gene is TRBV7-8, the J gene TRBJ1-3; D unresolved. Germline V gives CDR1 SGHVS, CDR2 FQNEAQ. This CDR3 comprises 16 residues. V shed 1 base and J shed 0 bases, with 10 bases lying between them. The CDR3 DNA reads as TGTGCCAGCAGCTTAGTAAGACACAGCTCTGGAAACACCATATATTTT. Residues: CASSLVRHSSGNTIYF.

The chain joins TRBV25-1 to TRBJ2-7, with 8 positions matching TRBD1. V gave up 2 bases and J gave up 0 bases; unmatched junction bases: 3. The CDR3 extends over 15 amino acids. CDR1 MGHDK and CDR2 SYGVNS come from the germline V gene. The CDR3: CASSERQGPSYEQYF. The DNA of the CDR3 is TGTGCCAGCAGTGAACGACAGGGGCCCTCCTACGAGCAGTACTTC.

This clonotype was seen repeatedly, ten times or more. The chain combines TRBV11-2 with TRBJ1-4; a possible D gene is TRBD1 (6 bases). The CDR3 is made up of 17 amino acids. V was pared by 5 bases and J by 4 bases, with 20 bases between. Looked up from germline, CDR1 is SGHAT and CDR2 is FQNNGV. The CDR3 spells CASSRPPRQELNEKLFF. The CDR3 DNA reads TGTGCCAGCAGCCGTCCCCCGCGACAGGAGCTTAATGAAAAACTGTTTTTT.

The rearrangement joins TRBV18 to TRBJ2-2; 8 positions match TRBD1. V lost 4 bases and J lost 2; bases outside the gene matches: 6. Germline CDR1 reads KGHSH; CDR2 reads LQKENI. The CDR3 runs 16 residues. CDR3 region: CASSLAGTGNTGELFF. DNA of the CDR3: TGTGCCAGCTCACTGGCCGGGACAGGAAACACCGGGGAGCTGTTTTTT.

There are many counts of this clonotype. V usage is TRBV7-9 and J usage is TRBJ1-1, with TRBD1 matching over 7 bases. The CDR3 runs 16 residues. The germline CDR1 and CDR2 sequences are SEHNR and FQNEAQ (reference sequence). After removal of 2 bases from V and 1 base from J, the junction contained 7 bases not matched to a gene. As DNA, the CDR3 is TGTGCCAGCAGCTTACCTAGGGGGCTTGAGAACACTGAAGCTTTCTTT. Amino acids: CASSLPRGLENTEAFF.

This sequence joins TRBV30 and TRBJ1-2; 12 nucleotides agree with TRBD1. Germline trimming cut 5 bases from V and 5 bases from J; bases unmatched to any gene: 9. Germline V lookup: CDR1 GTSNPN, CDR2 SVGIG (reference sequence). The CDR3 is 15 residues long. CDR3 sequence: CAWDPGQGARYGYTF. CDR3 in DNA: TGTGCCTGGGACCCGGGACAGGGGGCCCGATATGGCTACACCTTC.

This clonotype turned up a few times. This may be a read error: a much more frequent sequence differs by one nucleotide. The chain employs TRBV10-3 and TRBJ1-1; tentatively, D is TRBD1 (5 bases). The V and J ends lost 8 bases and 2 bases respectively, with 9 bases between them. The CDR3 has 12 amino acids. The germline V gene has CDR1 ENHRY and CDR2 SYGVKD. The CDR3 region is CAISTANTEAFF. The CDR3 DNA reads TGTGCCATCTCGACAGCCAACACTGAAGCTTTCTTT.

This clonotype was seen repeatedly, ten times or more. The chain carries TRBV2 and TRBJ2-7, with 7 bases fitting TRBD1. This CDR3 spans 15 amino acids. Germline V lookup: CDR1 SNHLY, CDR2 FYNNEI. Trimming removed 6 bases from V and 0 bases from J; junction bases left unmatched: 8. The CDR3, as DNA: TGTGCCAGCAGGCCGGGACAGCTTACCTCCTACGAGCAGTACTTC. Protein sequence: CASRPGQLTSYEQYF. Combining the CDR3 with reference TRBV2 and TRBJ2-7 gives the whole variable domain EPEVTQTPSHQVTQMGQEVILRCVPISNHLYFYWYRQILGQKVEFLVSFYNNEISEKSEIFDDQFSVERPDGSNFTLKIRSTKLEDSAMYFCASRPGQLTSYEQYFGPGTRLTVT.

This clonotype was counted only a few times. This rearrangement joins TRBV28 to TRBJ2-7; D is perhaps TRBD1 or TRBD2 (5 bases each). Trimming left V 3 bases short and J 5 bases short, with 14 bases between. The CDR3 is made up of 14 amino acids. Germline V lookup: CDR1 MDHEN, CDR2 SYDVKM. The CDR3 sequence: CASSFDGDANEQYF. CDR3 coding DNA: TGTGCCAGCAGTTTCGACGGGGACGCTAACGAGCAGTACTTC.